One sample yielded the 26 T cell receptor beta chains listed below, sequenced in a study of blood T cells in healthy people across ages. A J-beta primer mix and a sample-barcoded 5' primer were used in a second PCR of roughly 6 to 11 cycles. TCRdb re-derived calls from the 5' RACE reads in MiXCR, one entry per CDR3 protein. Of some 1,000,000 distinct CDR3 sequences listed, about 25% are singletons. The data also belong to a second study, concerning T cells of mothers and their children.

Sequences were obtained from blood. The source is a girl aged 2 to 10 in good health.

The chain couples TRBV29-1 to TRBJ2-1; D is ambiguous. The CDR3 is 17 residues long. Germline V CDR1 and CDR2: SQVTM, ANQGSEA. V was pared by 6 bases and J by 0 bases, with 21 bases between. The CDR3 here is CSVPSTSAPNSYNEQFF. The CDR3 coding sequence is TGCAGCGTGCCCTCAACGTCAGCGCCCAACTCCTACAATGAGCAGTTCTTC.

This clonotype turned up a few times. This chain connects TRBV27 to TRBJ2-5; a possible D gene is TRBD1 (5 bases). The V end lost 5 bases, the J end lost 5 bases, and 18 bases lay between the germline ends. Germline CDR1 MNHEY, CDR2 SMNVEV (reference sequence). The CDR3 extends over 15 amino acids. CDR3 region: CASSLNRQIAETQYF. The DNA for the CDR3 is TGTGCCAGCAGTCTAAATAGACAGATTGCGGAGACCCAGTACTTC.

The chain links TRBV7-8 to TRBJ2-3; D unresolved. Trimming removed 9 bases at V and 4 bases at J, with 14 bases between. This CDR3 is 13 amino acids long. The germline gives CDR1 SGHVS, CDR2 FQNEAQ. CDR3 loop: CASGKVFADTQYF. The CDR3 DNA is TGTGCCAGTGGGAAGGTTTTTGCAGATACGCAGTATTTT.

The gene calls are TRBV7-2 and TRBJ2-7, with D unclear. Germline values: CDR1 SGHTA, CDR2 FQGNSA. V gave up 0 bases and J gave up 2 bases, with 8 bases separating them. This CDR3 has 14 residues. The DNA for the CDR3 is TGTGCCAGCAGCTTAGCCGGCCAGGCCTACGAGCAGTACTTC. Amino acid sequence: CASSLAGQAYEQYF.

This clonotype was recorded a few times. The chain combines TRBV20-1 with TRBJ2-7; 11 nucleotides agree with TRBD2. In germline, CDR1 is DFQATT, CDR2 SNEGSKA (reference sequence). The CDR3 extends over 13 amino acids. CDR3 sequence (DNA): TGCAGCGCTGGACCTAGCGGGAGGAGCGAGCAGTACTTC. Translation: CSAGPSGRSEQYF.

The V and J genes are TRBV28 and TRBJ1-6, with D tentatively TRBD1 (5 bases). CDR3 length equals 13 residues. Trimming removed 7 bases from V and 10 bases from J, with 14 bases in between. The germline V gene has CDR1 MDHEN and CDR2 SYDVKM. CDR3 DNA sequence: TGTGCCAGCATCGTTCGGGGCGGGTCACCCCTCCACTTT. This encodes CASIVRGGSPLHF.

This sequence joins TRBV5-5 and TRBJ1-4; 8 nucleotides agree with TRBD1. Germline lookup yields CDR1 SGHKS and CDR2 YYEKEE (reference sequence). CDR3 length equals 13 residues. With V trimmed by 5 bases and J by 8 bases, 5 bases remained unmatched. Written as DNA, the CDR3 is TGTGCCAGCAGGGAGACAGGGGAGGAAAAACTGTTTTTT. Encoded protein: CASRETGEEKLFF.

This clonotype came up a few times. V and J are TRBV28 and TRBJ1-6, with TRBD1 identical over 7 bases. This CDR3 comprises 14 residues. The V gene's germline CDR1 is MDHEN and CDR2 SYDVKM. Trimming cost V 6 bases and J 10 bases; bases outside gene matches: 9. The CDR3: CASSPGTVRSPLHF. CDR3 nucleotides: TGTGCCAGCAGCCCCGGGACAGTCCGGTCACCCCTCCACTTT.

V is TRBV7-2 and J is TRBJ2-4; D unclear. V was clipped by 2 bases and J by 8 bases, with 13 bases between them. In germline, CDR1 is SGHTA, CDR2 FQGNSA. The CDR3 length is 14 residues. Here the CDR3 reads CASSLSPLGDIQYF. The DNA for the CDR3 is TGTGCCAGCAGCTTATCTCCCCTTGGGGACATTCAGTACTTC.

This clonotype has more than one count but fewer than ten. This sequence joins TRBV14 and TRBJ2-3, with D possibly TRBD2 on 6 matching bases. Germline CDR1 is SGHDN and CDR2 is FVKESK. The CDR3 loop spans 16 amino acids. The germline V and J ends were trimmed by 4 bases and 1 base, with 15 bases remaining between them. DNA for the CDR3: TGTGCCAGCAGCCGCCGACTAGTACAGCGCACAGATACGCAGTATTTT. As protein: CASSRRLVQRTDTQYF.

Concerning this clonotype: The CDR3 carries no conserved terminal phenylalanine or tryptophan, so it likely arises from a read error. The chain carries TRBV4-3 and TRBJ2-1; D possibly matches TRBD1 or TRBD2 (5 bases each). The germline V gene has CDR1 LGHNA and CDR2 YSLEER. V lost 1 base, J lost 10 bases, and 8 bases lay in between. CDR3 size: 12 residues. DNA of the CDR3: TGCGCCAGCAGCCAAGTGTGGGGGGAGCAGTTCCTC. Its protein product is CASSQVWGEQFL.

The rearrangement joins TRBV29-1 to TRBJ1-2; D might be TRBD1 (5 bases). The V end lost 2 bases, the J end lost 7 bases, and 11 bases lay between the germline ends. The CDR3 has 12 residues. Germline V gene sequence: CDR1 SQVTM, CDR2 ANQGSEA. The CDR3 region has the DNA TGCAGCGTTGAACTGGGGACGGGTGGCTACACCTTC. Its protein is CSVELGTGGYTF.

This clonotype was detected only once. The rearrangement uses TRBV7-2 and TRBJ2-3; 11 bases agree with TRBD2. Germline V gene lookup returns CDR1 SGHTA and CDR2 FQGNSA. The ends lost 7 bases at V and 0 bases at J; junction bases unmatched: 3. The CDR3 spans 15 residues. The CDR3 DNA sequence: TGTGCCAGCACCGTAGCGGGGGGGAGCACAGATACGCAGTATTTT. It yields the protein CASTVAGGSTDTQYF.

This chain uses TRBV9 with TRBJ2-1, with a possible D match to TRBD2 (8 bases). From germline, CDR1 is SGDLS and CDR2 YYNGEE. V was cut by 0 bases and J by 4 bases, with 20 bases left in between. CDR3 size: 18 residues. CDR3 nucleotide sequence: TGTGCCAGCAGCGTAGAGGGACAGCCGACTAGCGCTTACAATGAGCAGTTCTTC. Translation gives CASSVEGQPTSAYNEQFF.

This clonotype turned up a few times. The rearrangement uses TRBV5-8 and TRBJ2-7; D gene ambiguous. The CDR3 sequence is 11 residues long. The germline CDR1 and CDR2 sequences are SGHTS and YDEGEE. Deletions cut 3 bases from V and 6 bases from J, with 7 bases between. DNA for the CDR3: TGTGCCAGCAGCTCCGCGGTCGAGCAGTACTTC. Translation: CASSSAVEQYF.

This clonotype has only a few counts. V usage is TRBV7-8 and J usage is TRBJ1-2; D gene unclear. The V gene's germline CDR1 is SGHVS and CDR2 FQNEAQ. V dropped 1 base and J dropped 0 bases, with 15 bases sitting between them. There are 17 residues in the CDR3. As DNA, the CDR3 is TGTGCCAGCAGCTTAGACCTGTCAAAAGTTGCTAACTATGGCTACACCTTC. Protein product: CASSLDLSKVANYGYTF.

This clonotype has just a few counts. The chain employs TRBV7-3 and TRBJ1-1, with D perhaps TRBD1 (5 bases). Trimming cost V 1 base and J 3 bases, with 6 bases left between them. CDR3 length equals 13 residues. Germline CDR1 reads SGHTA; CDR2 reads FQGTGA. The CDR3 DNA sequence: TGTGCCAGCAGCTTAAAAGGGGACACTGAAGCTTTCTTT. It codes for CASSLKGDTEAFF.

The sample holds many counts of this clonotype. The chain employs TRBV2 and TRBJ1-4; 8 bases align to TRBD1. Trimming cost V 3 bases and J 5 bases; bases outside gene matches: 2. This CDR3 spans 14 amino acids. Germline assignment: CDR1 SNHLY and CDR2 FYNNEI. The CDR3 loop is CASSDRQGNEKLFF. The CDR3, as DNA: TGTGCCAGCAGTGATCGACAGGGGAATGAAAAACTGTTTTTT.

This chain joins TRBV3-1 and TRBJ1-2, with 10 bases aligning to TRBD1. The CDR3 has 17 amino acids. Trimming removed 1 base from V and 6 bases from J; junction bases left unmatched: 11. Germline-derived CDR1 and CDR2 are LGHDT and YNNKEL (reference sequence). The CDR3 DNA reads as TGTGCCAGCAGCCAAGGAACTCTTTCGACAGGGGGCAATGGCTACACCTTC. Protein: CASSQGTLSTGGNGYTF. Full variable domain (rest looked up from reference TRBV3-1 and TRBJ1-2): DTAVSQTPKYLVTQMGNDKSIKCEQNLGHDTMYWYKQDSKKFLKIMFSYNNKELIINETVPNRFSPKSPDKAHLNLHINSLELGDSAVYFCASSQGTLSTGGNGYTFGSGTRLTVV.

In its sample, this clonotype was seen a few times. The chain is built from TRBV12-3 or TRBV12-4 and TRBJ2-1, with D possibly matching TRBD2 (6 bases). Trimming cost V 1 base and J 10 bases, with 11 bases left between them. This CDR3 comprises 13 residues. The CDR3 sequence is CASSLDDGGEQFF. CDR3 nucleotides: TGTGCCAGCAGTTTAGACGACGGAGGGGAGCAGTTCTTC.

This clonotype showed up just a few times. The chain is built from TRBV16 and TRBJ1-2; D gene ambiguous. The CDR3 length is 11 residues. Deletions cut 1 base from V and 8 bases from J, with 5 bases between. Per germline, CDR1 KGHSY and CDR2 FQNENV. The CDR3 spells CASSQYIGYTF. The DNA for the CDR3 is TGTGCCAGCAGCCAATATATCGGCTACACCTTC.

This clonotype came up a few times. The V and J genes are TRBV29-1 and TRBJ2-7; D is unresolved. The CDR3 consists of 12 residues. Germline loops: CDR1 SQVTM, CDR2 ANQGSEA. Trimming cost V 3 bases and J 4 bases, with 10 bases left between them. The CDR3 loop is CSVEVQGYEQYF. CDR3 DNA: TGCAGCGTTGAGGTACAAGGATACGAGCAGTACTTC.

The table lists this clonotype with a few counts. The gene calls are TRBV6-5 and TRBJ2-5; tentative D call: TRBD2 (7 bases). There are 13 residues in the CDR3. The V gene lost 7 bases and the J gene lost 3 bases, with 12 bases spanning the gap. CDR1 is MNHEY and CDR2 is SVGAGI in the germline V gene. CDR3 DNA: TGTGCCAGCAAACAGGGAGGGAAAGAGACCCAGTACTTC. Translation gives CASKQGGKETQYF.

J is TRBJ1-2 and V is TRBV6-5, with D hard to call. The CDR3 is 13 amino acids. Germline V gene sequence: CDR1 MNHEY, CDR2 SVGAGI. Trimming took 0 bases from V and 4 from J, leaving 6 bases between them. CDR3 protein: CASSYSQSYGYTF. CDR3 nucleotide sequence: TGTGCCAGCAGTTACTCCCAGTCCTATGGCTACACCTTC.

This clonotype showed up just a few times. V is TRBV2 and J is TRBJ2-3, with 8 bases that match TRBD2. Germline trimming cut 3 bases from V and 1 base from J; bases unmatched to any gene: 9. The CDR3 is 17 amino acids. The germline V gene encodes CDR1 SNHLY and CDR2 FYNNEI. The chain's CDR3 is CASSEILAGGGTDTQYF. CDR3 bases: TGTGCCAGCAGTGAGATCTTGGCGGGAGGAGGCACAGATACGCAGTATTTT. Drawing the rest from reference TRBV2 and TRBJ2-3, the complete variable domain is EPEVTQTPSHQVTQMGQEVILRCVPISNHLYFYWYRQILGQKVEFLVSFYNNEISEKSEIFDDQFSVERPDGSNFTLKIRSTKLEDSAMYFCASSEILAGGGTDTQYFGPGTRLTVL.

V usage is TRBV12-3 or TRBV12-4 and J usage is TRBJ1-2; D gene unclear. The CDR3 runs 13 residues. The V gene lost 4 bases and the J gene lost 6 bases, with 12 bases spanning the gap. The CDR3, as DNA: TGTGCCAGCAGTTCCCTCGGGAGTGATGGCTACACCTTC. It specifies CASSSLGSDGYTF.